One and the same sample provided the 6 T cell receptor beta chains below, sequenced in a study of cytomegalovirus exposure and HLA in healthy donors. The PCR used 60 Vbeta and 13 Jbeta primers. Some clones are missing from TCRdb's copy, which holds only in-frame ones; the method was immunoSEQ multiplex PCR. The table lists about 140,000 clones, approximately 73% of them singletons. The source material was PBMCs. The receptors shown here come from a human donor in good health.

The chain links TRBV4-1 to TRBJ1-2, with a weak D call TRBD1 (5 bases). The CDR3 has 15 amino acids. Germline lookup yields CDR1 MGHRA and CDR2 YSYEKL. The V end was cut by 3 bases, the J end by 4 bases, with 15 bases between. CDR3 nucleotides: TGCGCCAGCAGCCAGGGGGGAAGGGGACCCTATGGCTACACCTTC. As protein: CASSQGGRGPYGYTF.

The genes are TRBV5-1 and TRBJ2-1, with TRBD2 matching 7 bases. The germline gives CDR1 SGHRS, CDR2 YFSETQ. The CDR3 is 15 amino acids. V was pared by 6 bases and J by 3 bases, with 9 bases of the junction left unmatched. This CDR3 reads CASTPWRENYNEQFF. CDR3 sequence (DNA): TGCGCCAGCACCCCCTGGCGGGAGAACTACAATGAGCAGTTCTTC.

The chain links TRBV7-9 to TRBJ2-5; 9 bases are a match to TRBD1. The germline V gene encodes CDR1 SEHNR and CDR2 FQNEAQ (reference sequence). CDR3 length equals 15 residues. The junction had 7 bases not matched to a gene; V was cut back by 5 bases and J by 3 bases. The CDR3 protein is CASSLTDRGKETQYF. The CDR3 region has the DNA TGTGCCAGCAGCCTAACCGACAGGGGGAAAGAGACCCAGTACTTC.

The rearrangement uses TRBV15 and TRBJ2-2; 11 positions match TRBD1. Unmatched junction bases numbered 1, after V lost 5 bases and J lost 2 bases. This CDR3 has 15 residues. Per germline, CDR1 LNHNV and CDR2 YYDKDF (reference sequence). This CDR3 is CATSGTGGNTGELFF. The CDR3 bases are TGTGCCACCAGCGGGACAGGGGGTAACACCGGGGAGCTGTTTTTT. The entire variable domain, with the rest obtained from reference TRBV15 and TRBJ2-2, is as follows: DAMVIQNPRYQVTQFGKPVTLSCSQTLNHNVMYWYQQKSSQAPKLLFHYYDKDFNNEADTPDNFQSRRPNTSFCFLDIRSPGLGDTAMYLCATSGTGGNTGELFFGEGSRLTVL.

The rearrangement joins TRBV30 to TRBJ2-7, with a possible D match to TRBD2 (6 bases). V was clipped by 0 bases and J by 1 base, with 13 bases between them. The CDR3 covers 15 residues. Germline V CDR1 and CDR2: GTSNPN, SVGIG (reference sequence). CDR3: CAWSVGRDWSYEQYF. Written as DNA, the CDR3 is TGTGCCTGGAGTGTAGGGCGGGACTGGTCCTACGAGCAGTACTTC.

This clone was counted between two and nine times. In DNA form, the CDR3 reads TGTGCCACCAGCAGAGGAATACAGGGATTCAATCAGCCCCAGCATTTT. Encoded protein: CATSRGIQGFNQPQHF. V and J are TRBV15 and TRBJ1-5; maybe TRBD1 (6 bases). CDR3 length: 16 residues. V dropped 1 base and J dropped 3 bases, with 13 bases sitting between them. Per the germline V gene, CDR1 is LNHNV and CDR2 is YYDKDF (reference sequence).